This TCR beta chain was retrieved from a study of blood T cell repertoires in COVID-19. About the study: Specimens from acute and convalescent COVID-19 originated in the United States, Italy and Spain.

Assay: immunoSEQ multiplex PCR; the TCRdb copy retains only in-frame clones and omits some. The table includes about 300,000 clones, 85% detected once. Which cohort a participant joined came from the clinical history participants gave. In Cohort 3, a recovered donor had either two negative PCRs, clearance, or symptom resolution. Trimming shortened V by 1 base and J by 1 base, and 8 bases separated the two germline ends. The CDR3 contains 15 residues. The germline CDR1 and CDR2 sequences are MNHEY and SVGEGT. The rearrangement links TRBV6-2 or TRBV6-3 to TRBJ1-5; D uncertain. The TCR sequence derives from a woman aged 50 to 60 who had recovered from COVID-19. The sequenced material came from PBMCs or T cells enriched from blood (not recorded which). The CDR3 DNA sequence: TGTGCCAGCAGTTACTTATCGGGGAGCAATCAGCCCCAGCATTTT. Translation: CASSYLSGSNQPQHF.